The 23 T cell receptor beta chains below all came from one sample that was sequenced in a study of shared clonotypes between healthy human individuals. Some clones are missing from TCRdb's copy, which holds only in-frame ones; the method was immunoSEQ multiplex PCR. The repertoire has about a million clones, about 80% of them found once; the top ten carry roughly 0.82%. The sample taken for sequencing was memory CD4+ T cells from PBMCs. Subset of the sample: CD45RA-negative fraction. These receptor sequences come from a man between 18 and 29 years old in good health. Some clones in this sample may be carry-over from other donors' samples.

The CDR3 region is CAWSDRGRTNEKLFF. CDR3 in DNA: TGTGCCTGGAGTGACAGGGGGCGGACAAATGAAAAACTGTTTTTT. The V call is TRBV30, the J call TRBJ1-4, with 9 bases identical to TRBD1. The ends lost 1 base at V and 5 bases at J; junction bases unmatched: 5. Looked up from germline, CDR1 is GTSNPN and CDR2 is SVGIG (reference sequence). The CDR3 length is 15 residues.

As for this clone: A read error may explain this, as a much larger clone is one base away. The chain joins TRBV5-5 to TRBJ2-7, with D possibly matching TRBD1 (5 bases). The CDR3 runs 14 residues. V gave up 2 bases and J gave up 0 bases, with 9 bases separating them. Germline CDR1 is SGHKS and CDR2 is YYEKEE (reference sequence). The CDR3 sequence: CASSLGQGSYEQYF. The CDR3 nucleotides are TGTGCCAGCAGCTTAGGGCAGGGCTCCTACGAGCAGTACTTC.

The genes are TRBV18 and TRBJ1-4; 7 bases are shared with TRBD1. Per the germline V gene, CDR1 is KGHSH and CDR2 is LQKENI. With V trimmed by 5 bases and J by 4 bases, 4 bases remained unmatched. The CDR3 consists of 14 residues. CDR3 coding DNA: TGTGCCAGCTCAAGACAGGGAAATAATGAAAAACTGTTTTTT. Protein product: CASSRQGNNEKLFF.

The V and J genes are TRBV6-1 and TRBJ2-7; TRBD2 matches at 8 bases. The V and J ends lost 3 bases and 2 bases, in that order; junction bases with no gene match: 6. The V gene's germline CDR1 is MNHNS and CDR2 SASEGT. This CDR3 is built from 15 residues. The CDR3 nucleotides are TGTGCCAGCAGTGAGACGGGAGCGGGAGCCTACGAGCAGTACTTC. Translated, it gives CASSETGAGAYEQYF.

The chain uses TRBV5-1 and TRBJ2-3; D possibly matches TRBD1 or TRBD2 (5 bases each). The CDR3 has 13 amino acids. The germline gives CDR1 SGHRS, CDR2 YFSETQ. The germline V and J ends were trimmed by 4 bases and 1 base, with 7 bases remaining between them. CDR3 region: CASSRDGTDTQYF. The CDR3 nucleotides are TGCGCCAGCAGCCGGGACGGCACAGATACGCAGTATTTT.

The V call is TRBV6-1, the J call TRBJ2-2, with 7 bases matching TRBD2. Per germline, CDR1 MNHNS and CDR2 SASEGT. Trimming cost V 0 bases and J 4 bases; bases outside gene matches: 8. CDR3 length: 17 amino acids. CDR3 sequence (DNA): TGTGCCAGCAGTGAAGCTTCCCCTAGCGGTTTCACCGGGGAGCTGTTTTTT. It encodes CASSEASPSGFTGELFF.

V is TRBV4-3 and J is TRBJ1-2; the match to TRBD1 covers 7 bases. V dropped 2 bases and J dropped 6; count of bases not matched to a gene: 15. Germline-derived CDR1 and CDR2 are LGHNA and YSLEER. The CDR3 is made up of 17 amino acids. The CDR3 sequence is CASSQLRSGGQVNGYTF. The DNA of the CDR3 is TGCGCCAGCAGCCAACTGAGGTCAGGGGGGCAAGTGAATGGCTACACCTTC.

As concerns this clone: Other DNA sequences from this sample encode an identical CDR3 as well. V and J are TRBV6-5 and TRBJ2-1; the match to TRBD1 covers 7 bases. CDR1 is MNHEY and CDR2 is SVGAGI in the germline V gene. CDR3 size: 13 residues. The trim removed 4 bases at V and 3 bases at J, leaving 0 bases unmatched. The CDR3, as DNA: TGTGCCAGCAGTTGGGACAGCTACAATGAGCAGTTCTTC. Protein: CASSWDSYNEQFF.

The chain joins TRBV6-5 to TRBJ1-4, with 8 bases aligning to TRBD1. CDR1 and CDR2 from the germline V gene are MNHEY and SVGAGI. The length of the CDR3 is 15 residues. J lost 10 bases, V lost 6 bases, and 13 bases had no gene match. The chain's CDR3 is CASRKTTGALRKLFF. In DNA form, the CDR3 reads TGTGCCAGCAGAAAAACGACAGGGGCGCTCCGAAAACTGTTTTTT.

The rearrangement uses TRBV4-3 and TRBJ2-5; D gene unclear. V shed 0 bases and J shed 5 bases, with 7 bases lying between them. The V gene's germline CDR1 is LGHNA and CDR2 YSLEER. CDR3 size: 13 residues. This CDR3 reads CASSQEVWETQYF. In nucleotides, the CDR3 is TGCGCCAGCAGCCAAGAGGTCTGGGAGACCCAGTACTTC.

In DNA form, the CDR3 reads TGCAGCGCCAACCGGCCCCTATCCTACAATGAGCAGTTCTTC. Translation gives CSANRPLSYNEQFF. This rearrangement joins TRBV29-1 to TRBJ2-1; D uncertain. The CDR3 has 14 amino acids. The V gene's germline CDR1 is SQVTM and CDR2 ANQGSEA. With 7 bases removed from V and 1 base from J, the gap between germline ends came to 14 bases.

Written as DNA, the CDR3 is TGTGCCAGCAGCCCATCCCCTGGACTAGCTCCAGGGGGGGAGCAGTACTTC. Its protein product is CASSPSPGLAPGGEQYF. The chain has TRBV7-9 and TRBJ2-7, with a tentative D call TRBD2 (8 bases). This CDR3 has 17 amino acids. Germline CDR1 and CDR2: SEHNR and FQNEAQ (reference sequence). Between the trimmed V and J ends, which lost 5 bases and 7 bases, there was a span of 27 bases.

This chain connects TRBV10-3 to TRBJ2-7; 9 bases are shared with TRBD2. Losses at the gene ends were 3 bases for V and 6 bases for J; bases not matched to a gene: 6. The germline V gene has CDR1 ENHRY and CDR2 SYGVKD. This CDR3 is 14 amino acids long. CDR3 region: CAISELAGGVEQYF. The CDR3 DNA is TGTGCCATCAGTGAACTAGCGGGTGGGGTCGAGCAGTACTTC.

The CDR3 DNA follows: TGCGCCAGCAGTTCAGGAGGGGGCAGTAGGGAGCTGTTTTTT. Protein sequence: CASSSGGGSRELFF. The chain uses TRBV5-1 and TRBJ2-2; D perhaps matches TRBD1 (7 bases). The V gene lost 5 bases and the J gene lost 9 bases, with 17 bases spanning the gap. Germline CDR1 is SGHRS and CDR2 is YFSETQ. The CDR3 is 14 residues long.

V usage is TRBV19 and J usage is TRBJ2-3; D is ambiguous. Germline V gene data show CDR1 as LNHDA and CDR2 as SQIVND (reference sequence). The CDR3 has 14 amino acids. V was shortened by 1 base and J by 2 bases, with 7 bases between the two germline ends. Here the CDR3 DNA reads TGTGCCAGTAGTATAGGACTGTTCACAGATACGCAGTATTTT. This gives the protein CASSIGLFTDTQYF.

The chain is built from TRBV18 and TRBJ1-1; no clear D. The CDR3 has 14 residues. Looked up from germline, CDR1 is KGHSH and CDR2 is LQKENI. V was shortened by 8 bases and J by 5 bases, with 18 bases between the two germline ends. The CDR3 region has the DNA TGTGCCAGCGTACCCCCGGGCGGACGGACTGAAGCTTTCTTT. This translates into CASVPPGGRTEAFF.

The chain has TRBV15 and TRBJ1-5; a possible D gene is TRBD1 (5 bases). Germline V gene sequence: CDR1 LNHNV, CDR2 YYDKDF (reference sequence). V shed 2 bases and J shed 4 bases, with 24 bases lying between them. The CDR3 sequence is 19 residues long. In DNA form, the CDR3 reads TGTGCCACCAGCAGACCCGGGGATAAGACGGGGCCCGGAAATCAGCCCCAGCATTTT. Encoded protein: CATSRPGDKTGPGNQPQHF.

The V and J genes are TRBV6-6 and TRBJ2-7, with 7 bases identical to TRBD2. The V gene end was trimmed by 6 bases and the J gene end by 1 base; junction bases not matched to a gene: 12. Germline assignment: CDR1 MNHNY and CDR2 SVGAGI (reference sequence). The CDR3 sequence is 16 residues long. The CDR3 sequence is CASSPGPSGHSYEQYF. The CDR3 nucleotides read TGTGCCAGCAGCCCAGGTCCTAGCGGTCATTCCTACGAGCAGTACTTC.

This chain connects TRBV19 to TRBJ2-5; maybe TRBD1 (5 bases). With 3 bases removed from V and 3 bases from J, the gap between germline ends came to 8 bases. This CDR3 region has 13 residues. CDR1 and CDR2 from the germline V gene are LNHDA and SQIVND (reference sequence). The CDR3 region is CASSIAREETQYF. The DNA of the CDR3 is TGTGCCAGTAGTATCGCCAGGGAAGAGACCCAGTACTTC.

This clone has more than one count but fewer than ten. Other nucleotide sequences in the sample specify the same CDR3. This rearrangement joins TRBV7-9 to TRBJ2-7; D is ambiguous. Germline CDR1 SEHNR, CDR2 FQNEAQ (reference sequence). CDR3 length: 12 amino acids. V was pared by 3 bases and J by 3 bases, with 6 bases between. DNA for the CDR3: TGTGCCAGCAGCTTTAGTAGCTACGAGCAGTACTTC. Its translation: CASSFSSYEQYF.

This rearrangement joins TRBV28 to TRBJ1-5, with 8 bases aligning to TRBD1. Germline CDR1 and CDR2: MDHEN and SYDVKM. The trim removed 3 bases at V and 5 bases at J, leaving 6 bases unmatched. This CDR3 comprises 15 residues. The chain's CDR3 is CASSFQGAYYQPQHF. The CDR3 nucleotides are TGTGCCAGCAGTTTTCAGGGGGCCTATTATCAGCCCCAGCATTTT.

V is TRBV9 and J is TRBJ2-3; D is undetermined. In germline, CDR1 is SGDLS, CDR2 YYNGEE. The CDR3 totals 12 residues. Trimming removed 4 bases at V and 6 bases at J, with 9 bases between. The CDR3 DNA follows: TGTGCCAGCAGCCCCGTCAAGGATACGCAGTATTTT. Translated, it gives CASSPVKDTQYF. The variable domain in full, completed from reference TRBV9 and TRBJ2-3, reads DSGVTQTPKHLITATGQRVTLRCSPRSGDLSVYWYQQSLDQGLQFLIQYYNGEERAKGNILERFSAQQFPDLHSELNLSSLELGDSALYFCASSPVKDTQYFGPGTRLTVL.

V and J are TRBV19 and TRBJ1-4; a possible D gene is TRBD1 (5 bases). The germline V and J ends were trimmed by 5 bases and 5 bases, with 9 bases remaining between them. Germline CDR1 LNHDA, CDR2 SQIVND (reference sequence). The CDR3 loop spans 13 amino acids. CDR3 DNA: TGTGCCAGTAGTCAACAGGAGAATGAAAAACTGTTTTTT. As protein: CASSQQENEKLFF.